This entry concerns a single T cell receptor (beta chain). The assay was immunoSEQ multiplex PCR, and TCRdb's table has in-frame clones only and misses some. The sample shows around 260,000 clones, roughly 90% of them seen only once. V gave up 8 bases and J gave up 1 base; unmatched junction bases: 4. The CDR3 is 14 residues long. CDR1 and CDR2 from the germline V gene are MNHEY and SMNVEV (reference sequence). The sample belongs to a study of blood T cell repertoires in COVID-19. Sequencing was done on a sample of PBMCs or T cells enriched from blood (not recorded which). The clonotype was recovered from a young woman who had recovered from COVID-19. The chain joins TRBV27 to TRBJ1-5, with 8 bases lining up with TRBD1. DNA of the CDR3: TGTGCCAGCTCAGGGGGCGCGAGCAATCAGCCCCAGCATTTT. Amino acid sequence: CASSGGASNQPQHF.